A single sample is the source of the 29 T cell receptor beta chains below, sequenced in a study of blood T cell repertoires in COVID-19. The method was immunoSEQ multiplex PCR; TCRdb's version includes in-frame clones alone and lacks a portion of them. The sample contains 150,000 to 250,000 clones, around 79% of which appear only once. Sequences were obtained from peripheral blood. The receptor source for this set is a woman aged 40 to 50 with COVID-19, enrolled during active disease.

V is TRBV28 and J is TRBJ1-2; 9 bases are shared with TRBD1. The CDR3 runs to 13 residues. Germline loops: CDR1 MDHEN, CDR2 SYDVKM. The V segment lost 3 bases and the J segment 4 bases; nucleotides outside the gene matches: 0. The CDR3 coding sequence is TGTGCCAGCAGTTTGGGACAGGGCTATGGCTACACCTTC. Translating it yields CASSLGQGYGYTF.

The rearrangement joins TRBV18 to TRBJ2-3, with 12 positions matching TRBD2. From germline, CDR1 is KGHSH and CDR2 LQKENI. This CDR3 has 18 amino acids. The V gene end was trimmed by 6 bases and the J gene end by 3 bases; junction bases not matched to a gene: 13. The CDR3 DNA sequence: TGTGCCAGCTCGCTAGCGGGGGGGCCGATCGTTGGTACAGATACGCAGTATTTT. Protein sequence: CASSLAGGPIVGTDTQYF.

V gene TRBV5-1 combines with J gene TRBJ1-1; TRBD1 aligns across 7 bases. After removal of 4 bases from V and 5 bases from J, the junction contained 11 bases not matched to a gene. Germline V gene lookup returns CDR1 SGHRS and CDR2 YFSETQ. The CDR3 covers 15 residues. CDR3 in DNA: TGCGCCAGCAGCAATCAGGGGGGTCGAAAGACTGAAGCTTTCTTT. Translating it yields CASSNQGGRKTEAFF.

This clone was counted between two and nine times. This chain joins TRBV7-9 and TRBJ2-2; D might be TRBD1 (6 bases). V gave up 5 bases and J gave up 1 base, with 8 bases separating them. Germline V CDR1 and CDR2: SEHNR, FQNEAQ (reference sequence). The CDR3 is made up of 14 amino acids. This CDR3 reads CASSQTGNTGELFF. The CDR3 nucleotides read TGTGCCAGCAGCCAGACAGGGAACACCGGGGAGCTGTTTTTT. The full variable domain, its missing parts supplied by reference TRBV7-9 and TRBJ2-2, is DTGVSQNPRHKITKRGQNVTFRCDPISEHNRLYWYRQTLGQGPEFLTYFQNEAQLEKSRLLSDRFSAERPKGSFSTLEIQRTEQGDSAMYLCASSQTGNTGELFFGEGSRLTVL.

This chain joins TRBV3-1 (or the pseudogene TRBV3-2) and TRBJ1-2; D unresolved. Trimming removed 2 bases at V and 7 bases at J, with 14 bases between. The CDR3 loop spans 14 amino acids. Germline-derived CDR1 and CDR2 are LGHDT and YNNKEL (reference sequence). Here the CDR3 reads CASSQTEGGGGYTF. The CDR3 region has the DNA TGTGCCAGCAGCCAAACGGAGGGAGGTGGTGGCTACACCTTC.

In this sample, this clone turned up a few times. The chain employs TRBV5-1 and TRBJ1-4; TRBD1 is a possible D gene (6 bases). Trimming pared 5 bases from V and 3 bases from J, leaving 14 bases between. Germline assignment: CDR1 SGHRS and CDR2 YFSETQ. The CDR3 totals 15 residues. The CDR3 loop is CASSFQSGANEKLFF. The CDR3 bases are TGCGCCAGCAGTTTCCAATCAGGGGCTAATGAAAAACTGTTTTTT.

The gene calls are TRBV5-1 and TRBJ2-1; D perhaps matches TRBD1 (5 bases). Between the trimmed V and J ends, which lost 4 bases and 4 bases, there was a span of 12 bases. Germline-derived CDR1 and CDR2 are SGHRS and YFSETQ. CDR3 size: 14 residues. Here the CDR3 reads CASSRYGAYNEQFF. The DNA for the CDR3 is TGCGCCAGCAGCCGGTATGGGGCATACAATGAGCAGTTCTTC. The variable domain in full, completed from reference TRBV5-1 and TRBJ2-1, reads KAGVTQTPRYLIKTRGQQVTLSCSPISGHRSVSWYQQTPGQGLQFLFEYFSETQRNKGNFPGRFSGRQFSNSRSEMNVSTLELGDSALYLCASSRYGAYNEQFFGPGTRLTVL.

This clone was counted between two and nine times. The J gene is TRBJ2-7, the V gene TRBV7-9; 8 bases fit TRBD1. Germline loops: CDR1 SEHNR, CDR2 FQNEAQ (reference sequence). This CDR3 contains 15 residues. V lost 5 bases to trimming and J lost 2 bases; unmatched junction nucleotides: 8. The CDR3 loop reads CASSVGTGRAYEQYF. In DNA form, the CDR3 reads TGTGCCAGCAGCGTAGGGACAGGTCGCGCCTACGAGCAGTACTTC.

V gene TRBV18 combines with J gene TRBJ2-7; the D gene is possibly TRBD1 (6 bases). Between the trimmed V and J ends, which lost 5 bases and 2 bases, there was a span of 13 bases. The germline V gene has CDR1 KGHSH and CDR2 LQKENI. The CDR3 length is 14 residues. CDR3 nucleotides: TGTGCCAGCTCATTACGACAGGATGCCTACGAGCAGTACTTC. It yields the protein CASSLRQDAYEQYF.

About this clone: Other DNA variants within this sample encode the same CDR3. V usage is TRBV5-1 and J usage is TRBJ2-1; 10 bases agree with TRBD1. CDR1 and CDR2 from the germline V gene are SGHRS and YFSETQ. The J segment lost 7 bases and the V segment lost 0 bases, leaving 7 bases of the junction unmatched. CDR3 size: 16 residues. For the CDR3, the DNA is TGCGCCAGCAGCTTGGGTCCGGGACAGGGGAGTAATGAGCAGTTCTTC. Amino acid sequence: CASSLGPGQGSNEQFF.

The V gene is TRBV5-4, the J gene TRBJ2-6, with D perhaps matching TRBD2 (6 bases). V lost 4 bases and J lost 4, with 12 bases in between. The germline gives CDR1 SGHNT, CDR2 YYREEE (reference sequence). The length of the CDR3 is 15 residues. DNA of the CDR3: TGTGCCAGCAGCCCGGAGGGGTCCGGGGCCAACGTCCTGACTTTC. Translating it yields CASSPEGSGANVLTF.

CDR3: CASSRQGENSPLHF. The DNA for the CDR3 is TGCGCCAGCAGCCGACAGGGTGAAAATTCACCCCTCCACTTT. The chain is built from TRBV5-1 and TRBJ1-6; 7 bases match TRBD1. The trim removed 4 bases at V and 7 bases at J, leaving 5 bases unmatched. This CDR3 spans 14 amino acids. The germline CDR1 and CDR2 sequences are SGHRS and YFSETQ.

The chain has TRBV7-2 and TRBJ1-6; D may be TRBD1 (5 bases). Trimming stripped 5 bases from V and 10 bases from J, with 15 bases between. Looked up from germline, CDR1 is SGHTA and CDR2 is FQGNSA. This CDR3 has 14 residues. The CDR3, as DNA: TGTGCCAGCAGCCCAACGCTGGGGGGGTCACCCCTCCACTTT. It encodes CASSPTLGGSPLHF.

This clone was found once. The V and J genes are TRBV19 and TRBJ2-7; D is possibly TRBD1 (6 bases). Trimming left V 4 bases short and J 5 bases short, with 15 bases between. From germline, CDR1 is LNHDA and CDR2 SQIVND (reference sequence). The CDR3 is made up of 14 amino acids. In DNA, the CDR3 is TGTGCCAGTAGTAACAGGGAATCCCTCAACGAGCAGTACTTC. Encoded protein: CASSNRESLNEQYF.

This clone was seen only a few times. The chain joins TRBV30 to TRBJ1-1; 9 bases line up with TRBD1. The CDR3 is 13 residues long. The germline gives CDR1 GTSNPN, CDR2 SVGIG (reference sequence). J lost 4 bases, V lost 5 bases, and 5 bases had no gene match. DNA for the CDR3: TGTGCCTGGGTGGACAGGGGTGGCACTGAAGCTTTCTTT. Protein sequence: CAWVDRGGTEAFF.

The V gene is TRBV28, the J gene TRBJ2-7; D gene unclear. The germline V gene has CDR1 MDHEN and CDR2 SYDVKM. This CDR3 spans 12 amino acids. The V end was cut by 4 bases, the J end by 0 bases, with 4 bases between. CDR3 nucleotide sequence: TGTGCCAGCAGTTACAGCTCCTACGAGCAGTACTTC. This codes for CASSYSSYEQYF.

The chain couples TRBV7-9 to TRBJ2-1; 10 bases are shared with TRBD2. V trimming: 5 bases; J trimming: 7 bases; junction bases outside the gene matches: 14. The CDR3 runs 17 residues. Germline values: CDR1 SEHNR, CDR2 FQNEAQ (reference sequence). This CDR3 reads CASSPRAAGGPTNEQFF. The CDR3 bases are TGTGCCAGCAGCCCACGGGCAGCGGGAGGGCCAACAAATGAGCAGTTCTTC.

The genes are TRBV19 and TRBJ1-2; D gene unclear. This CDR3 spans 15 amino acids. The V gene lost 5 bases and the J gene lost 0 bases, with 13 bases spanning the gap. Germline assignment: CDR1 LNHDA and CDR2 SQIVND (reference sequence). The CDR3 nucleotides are TGTGCCAGTAGTCCTACCATAGAAGCTAACTATGGCTACACCTTC. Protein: CASSPTIEANYGYTF.

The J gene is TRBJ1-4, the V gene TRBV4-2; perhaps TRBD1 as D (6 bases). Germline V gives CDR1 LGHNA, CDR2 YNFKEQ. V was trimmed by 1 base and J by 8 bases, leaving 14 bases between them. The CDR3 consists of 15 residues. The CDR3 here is CASSQGTQGYEKLFF. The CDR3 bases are TGTGCCAGCAGCCAAGGGACACAGGGTTACGAAAAACTGTTTTTT.

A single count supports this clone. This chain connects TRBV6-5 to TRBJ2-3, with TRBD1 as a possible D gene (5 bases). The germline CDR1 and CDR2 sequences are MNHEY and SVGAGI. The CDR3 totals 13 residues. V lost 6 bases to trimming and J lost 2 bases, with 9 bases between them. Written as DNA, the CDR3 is TGTGCCAGCAGGACGGACACCACAGATACGCAGTATTTT. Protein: CASRTDTTDTQYF.

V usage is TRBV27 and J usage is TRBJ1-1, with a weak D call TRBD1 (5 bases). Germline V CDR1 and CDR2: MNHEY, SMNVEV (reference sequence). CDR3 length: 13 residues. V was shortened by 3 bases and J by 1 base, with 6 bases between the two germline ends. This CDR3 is CASSFTGNTEAFF. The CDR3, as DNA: TGTGCCAGCAGTTTCACAGGGAACACTGAAGCTTTCTTT.

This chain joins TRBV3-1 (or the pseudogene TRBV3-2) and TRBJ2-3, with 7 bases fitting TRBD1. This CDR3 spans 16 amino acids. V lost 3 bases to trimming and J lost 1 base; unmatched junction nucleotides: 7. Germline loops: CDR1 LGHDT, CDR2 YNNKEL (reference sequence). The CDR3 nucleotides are TGTGCCAGCAGCCAGGGATTTCAGGGGGGCACAGATACGCAGTATTTT. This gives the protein CASSQGFQGGTDTQYF.

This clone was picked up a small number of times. The CDR3 region has the DNA TGCGCCAGCAGCCCGGGAGGGTGGGACACCATATATTTT. Its protein product is CASSPGGWDTIYF. This rearrangement joins TRBV4-1 to TRBJ1-3; D is unresolved. V was trimmed by 4 bases and J by 8 bases, leaving 12 bases between them. The CDR3 length is 13 residues. Germline values: CDR1 MGHRA, CDR2 YSYEKL.

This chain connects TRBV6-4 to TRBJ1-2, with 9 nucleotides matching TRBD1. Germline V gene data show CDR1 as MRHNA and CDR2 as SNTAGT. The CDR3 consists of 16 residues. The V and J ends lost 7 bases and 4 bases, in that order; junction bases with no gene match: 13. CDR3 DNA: TGTGCCAGCAAGAAAACAACGGGACAGGGAGGCTATGGCTACACCTTC. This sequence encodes CASKKTTGQGGYGYTF.

CDR3 sequence reads: CASSLGQGVYEQYF. The CDR3, as DNA: TGTGCCAGCAGCCTTGGACAGGGGGTTTACGAGCAGTACTTC. The rearrangement links TRBV11-1 to TRBJ2-7; 10 positions agree with TRBD1. Germline V lookup: CDR1 SGHAT, CDR2 FQDESV (reference sequence). With 5 bases clipped from V and 4 bases from J, the junction kept 5 bases outside the gene matches. The CDR3 has 14 amino acids.

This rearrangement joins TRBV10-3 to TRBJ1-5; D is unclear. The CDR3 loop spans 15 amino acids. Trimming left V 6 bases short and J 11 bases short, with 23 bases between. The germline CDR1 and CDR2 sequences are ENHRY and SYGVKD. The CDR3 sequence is CAIRHEAGPAGAQHF. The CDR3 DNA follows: TGTGCCATCAGACACGAGGCCGGGCCGGCCGGGGCCCAGCATTTT.

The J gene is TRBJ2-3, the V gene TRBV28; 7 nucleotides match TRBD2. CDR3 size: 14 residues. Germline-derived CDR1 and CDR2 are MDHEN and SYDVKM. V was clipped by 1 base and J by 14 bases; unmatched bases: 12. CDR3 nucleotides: TGTGCCAGCAGTTTATCTCCTAGCGGAGCCCCGGGGTATTTT. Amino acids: CASSLSPSGAPGYF.

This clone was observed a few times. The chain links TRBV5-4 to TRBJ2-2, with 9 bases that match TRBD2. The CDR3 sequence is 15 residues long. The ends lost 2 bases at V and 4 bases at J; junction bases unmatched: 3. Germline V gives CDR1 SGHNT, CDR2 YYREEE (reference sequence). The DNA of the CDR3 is TGTGCCAGCAGCTTCCCGACTAGCGGCACCGGGGAGCTGTTTTTT. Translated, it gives CASSFPTSGTGELFF.

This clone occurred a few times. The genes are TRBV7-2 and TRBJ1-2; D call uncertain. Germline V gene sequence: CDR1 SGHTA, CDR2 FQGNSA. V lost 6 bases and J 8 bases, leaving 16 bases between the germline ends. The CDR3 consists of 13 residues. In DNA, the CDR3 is TGTGCCAGCAGTCCCCTGACGGCGGGGGGCTACACCTTC. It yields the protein CASSPLTAGGYTF.